This T cell receptor beta chain was identified in a study of beta chain features in type 1 diabetes. Study-level findings and limits: The study left unresolved whether HLA type influences TCRB rearrangement.

This clone occurred a few times. Its antigen is as yet unknown. cDNA synthesis used the whole RNA isolate, giving expressed TCRB sequences. TCRdb's copy holds only in-frame clones and misses some; the assay was immunoSEQ multiplex PCR. Among about 930,000 clones, roughly 15% were seen once, and the ten largest hold 0.023%. From germline, CDR1 is SGHTA and CDR2 FQGTGA. The CDR3 has 15 residues. The junction had 5 bases not matched to a gene; V was cut back by 5 bases and J by 4 bases. The source of this sequence is a young woman in good health. The material sequenced was naive CD4+ T cells from blood. This chain links TRBV7-3 with TRBJ2-1, with TRBD2 matching 10 bases. CDR3 amino acids: CASSTTSGPYNEQFF. The CDR3 DNA is TGTGCCAGCAGCACGACTAGCGGGCCTTACAATGAGCAGTTCTTC.